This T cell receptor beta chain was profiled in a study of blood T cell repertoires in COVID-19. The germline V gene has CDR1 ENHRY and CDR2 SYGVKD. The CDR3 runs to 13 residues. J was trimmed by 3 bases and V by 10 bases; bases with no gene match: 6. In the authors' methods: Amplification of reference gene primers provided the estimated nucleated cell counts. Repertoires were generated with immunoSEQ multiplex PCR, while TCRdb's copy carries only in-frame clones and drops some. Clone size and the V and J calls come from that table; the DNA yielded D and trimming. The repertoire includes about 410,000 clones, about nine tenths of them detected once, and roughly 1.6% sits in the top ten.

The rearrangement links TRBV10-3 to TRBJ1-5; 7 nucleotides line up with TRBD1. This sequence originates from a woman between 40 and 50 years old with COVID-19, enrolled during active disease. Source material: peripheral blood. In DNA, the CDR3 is TGTGCCACCAAGGACAGGCTCAATCAGCCCCAGCATTTT. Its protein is CATKDRLNQPQHF.